These T cell receptor beta chains were read from a single sample in a study of cytomegalovirus exposure and HLA in healthy donors. Profiled with immunoSEQ multiplex PCR; TCRdb holds only in-frame clones, not every one. Counted here are approximately 100,000 clones, approximately 79% occurring once; the ten biggest clones make up about 4.1%. Material: PBMCs. All receptors come from a man aged 50-60 years in good health and CMV-seropositive. The conserved cysteine and the conserved F or W are not part of the CDR3 here. The D gene is left open where the match is weak.

cdr3_aa	d_call	j_call	v_call
ASTLRTGRDTEAF	TRBD1	TRBJ1-1	TRBV14
AWSVRGGQSPLH	-	TRBJ1-6	TRBV30
ASSLGDRARDEQY	TRBD1	TRBJ2-7	TRBV11-2
ASSIAASDYEQY	-	TRBJ2-7	TRBV19
ASTNFQGGLLRGEQF	-	TRBJ2-1	TRBV27
ASTPGQGQLPQH	TRBD1	TRBJ1-5	TRBV2
ASSLPGSTYEQY	-	TRBJ2-7	TRBV28
ASSEGTGIYEQY	TRBD1	TRBJ2-7	TRBV6-1
ASRSSGRDYNEQF	TRBD2	TRBJ2-1	TRBV28
AISDRGDWQETQY	TRBD2	TRBJ2-5	TRBV10-3
ASGYSGSDEQF	TRBD2	TRBJ2-1	TRBV10-2
ASSLSSGPFEQY	-	TRBJ2-7	TRBV27
ASSADINNEQF	-	TRBJ2-1	TRBV18
ASGQRTDTQY	-	TRBJ2-3	TRBV2
ASSEQGYEQY	-	TRBJ2-7	TRBV6-1
ASSPPSLNTEAF	-	TRBJ1-1	TRBV18
ASSLVLSSDTQY	-	TRBJ2-3	TRBV5-4
ATSRPEPVNYGYT	-	TRBJ1-2	TRBV15
SGGTGTGGEQY	-	TRBJ2-7	TRBV29-1
ASSGVQGVDTQY	TRBD1	TRBJ2-3	TRBV25-1
ASSSLAGGGEQF	TRBD2	TRBJ2-1	TRBV7-2
ASSPGLVSTGELF	TRBD2	TRBJ2-2	TRBV5-1
ASEPSQRGGYGYT	-	TRBJ1-2	TRBV19
ASSLSLAGGLTRPSTQY	TRBD2	TRBJ2-3	TRBV7-8
ASRPGGMAGANVLT	-	TRBJ2-6	TRBV7-3
ATSRVSSGMSSYNEQF	TRBD2	TRBJ2-1	TRBV15
ASSLSWAGLAGGSSYEQY	TRBD2	TRBJ2-7	TRBV27
AINRQGGNTEAF	TRBD1	TRBJ1-1	TRBV10-3
ASSVREGDGYT	-	TRBJ1-2	TRBV9
ASNPGTSGTWGSYNEQF	TRBD2	TRBJ2-1	TRBV19
ASSLTGLNHPQY	-	TRBJ2-3	TRBV7-2
ASSSTTGEQF	-	TRBJ2-1	TRBV7-7
ASSQDWAGGPSDTQY	TRBD2	TRBJ2-3	TRBV4-2
ASSLDVQAGGRETQY	TRBD2	TRBJ2-5	TRBV11-2
ASSPPEGSGRAWQF	TRBD2	TRBJ2-1	TRBV18
ASSLGGDVSDTQY	-	TRBJ2-3	TRBV5-1
ASRNGQNSDTQY	-	TRBJ2-3	TRBV6-6
ASSPGHSRAMNTEAF	-	TRBJ1-1	TRBV5-1
AISAGQSKETQY	-	TRBJ2-5	TRBV10-3
AWSAQGRQPQH	-	TRBJ1-5	TRBV30
ASSPGQISYNEQF	TRBD1	TRBJ2-1	TRBV28
ASSPGLAGGIYGQF	TRBD2	TRBJ2-1	TRBV7-7
ASSAYTSNPYTGELF	-	TRBJ2-2	TRBV6-1
ASSHPPGQSNRSQY	-	TRBJ2-5	TRBV28
ASSRGGSTGANVLT	TRBD2	TRBJ2-6	TRBV5-4
ASSGGDRVTYEQY	TRBD1	TRBJ2-7	TRBV19
ASSLTRVPDTQY	-	TRBJ2-3	TRBV5-4
ASSVLGGTDTQY	-	TRBJ2-3	TRBV9
ASSHTYPGSKNIQY	-	TRBJ2-4	TRBV14
ASSVVGGPNTGELF	-	TRBJ2-2	TRBV9
ASSPQRTGVDEQF	TRBD1	TRBJ2-1	TRBV4-2
ASSLISGTNTGELF	TRBD2	TRBJ2-2	TRBV7-8
ASSLAITDTQY	-	TRBJ2-3	TRBV7-3
ASSPGREALVPQLYEQF	-	TRBJ2-1	TRBV21-1
ASTRTGEGYT	TRBD1	TRBJ1-2	TRBV6-6